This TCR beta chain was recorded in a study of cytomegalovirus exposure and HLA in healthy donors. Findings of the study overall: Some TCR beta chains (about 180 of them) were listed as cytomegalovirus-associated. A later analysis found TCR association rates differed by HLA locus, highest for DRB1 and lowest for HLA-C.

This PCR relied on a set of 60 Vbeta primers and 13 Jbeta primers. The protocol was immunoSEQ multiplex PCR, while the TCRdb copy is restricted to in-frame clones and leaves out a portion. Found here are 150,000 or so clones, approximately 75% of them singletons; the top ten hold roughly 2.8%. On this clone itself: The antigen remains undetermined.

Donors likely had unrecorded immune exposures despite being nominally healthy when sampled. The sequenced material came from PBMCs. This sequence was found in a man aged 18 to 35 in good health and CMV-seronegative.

CDR3 region: CASSSEPRNTEAFF. CDR3 nucleotide sequence: TGCGCCAGCAGCTCAGAACCTCGGAACACTGAAGCTTTCTTT. This chain links TRBV5-1 with TRBJ1-1, with no clear D. The CDR3 has 14 residues. V was trimmed by 3 bases and J by 1 base, leaving 10 bases between them. Germline assignment: CDR1 SGHRS and CDR2 YFSETQ.